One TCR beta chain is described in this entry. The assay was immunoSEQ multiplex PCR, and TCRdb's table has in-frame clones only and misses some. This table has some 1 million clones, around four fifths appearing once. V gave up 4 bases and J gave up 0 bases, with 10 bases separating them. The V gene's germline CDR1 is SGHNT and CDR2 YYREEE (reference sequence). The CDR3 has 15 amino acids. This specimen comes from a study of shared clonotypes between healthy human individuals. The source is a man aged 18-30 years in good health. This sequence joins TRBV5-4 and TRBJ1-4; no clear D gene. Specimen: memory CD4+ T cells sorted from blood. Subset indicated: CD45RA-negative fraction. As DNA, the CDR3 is TGTGCCAGCAGCCTGCTTGGAACAACTAATGAAAAACTGTTTTTT. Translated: CASSLLGTTNEKLFF.